This TCR beta chain was recovered during a study of T-cell reconstitution after alpha-beta-depleted transplantation in children. The CDR3 is 12 amino acids. Trimming removed 8 bases from V and 5 bases from J, with 10 bases in between. CDR1 and CDR2 from the germline V gene are LNHNV and YYDKDF (reference sequence). For TCRbeta, the library was prepared with unique molecular identifiers. TCRdb reanalysed the PCR reads using MiXCR and keeps one entry per CDR3 protein. The data show around 600,000 distinct CDR3 sequences, roughly a tenth seen once. This clonotype occurred many times. This sequence joins TRBV15 and TRBJ1-3; perhaps TRBD1 as D (6 bases). Sample: PBMCs from the stem cell graft donor, taken from the stem cell graft. The origin of this receptor is a human donor who donated a stem cell graft to a child with acute myeloid leukemia. The CDR3 sequence is CATQDRRNTIYF. The CDR3 DNA follows: TGTGCCACCCAGGACAGACGAAACACCATATATTTT.